One sample yielded the 20 T cell receptor beta chains listed below, sequenced in a study of T cells expressing NK-cell markers. Using the 5' RACE reads, TCRdb records one entry per CDR3 protein without DNA. The listing records 550,000 or so distinct CDR3 sequences. Input material: blood T cells: a sorted CD56 or NKG2C T cell subset, CD4+ or CD8+ T cells, or bulk PBMC T cells (not recorded which). These receptors were obtained from a man aged 18 to 29 in good health.

This chain uses TRBV7-6 with TRBJ2-2. The CDR3 extends over 15 amino acids. Germline-derived CDR1 and CDR2 are SGHVS and FNYEAQ. This chain's CDR3 is CASSSRSRNTGELFF.

The chain recombines TRBV7-9 with TRBJ2-5; the D call from TCRdb, TRBD1, cannot be confirmed without DNA. The germline V gene encodes CDR1 SEHNR and CDR2 FQNEAQ (reference sequence). The CDR3 runs 17 residues. CDR3: CASSSLVGQWAQETQYF.

The chain carries TRBV6-2 or TRBV6-3 and TRBJ2-1; there is no DNA to check the TCRdb D call of TRBD2. Per germline, CDR1 MNHEY and CDR2 SVGEGT. The CDR3 covers 14 residues. This CDR3 reads CASRPTAQDNEQFF.

The V gene is TRBV7-2, the J gene TRBJ2-1; TCRdb picks TRBD1, but there is no DNA to check that call. Germline CDR1 reads SGHTA; CDR2 reads FQGNSA. The CDR3 consists of 15 residues. CDR3 protein: CASSLVGESSNEQFF. The whole variable domain, remainder taken from reference TRBV7-2 and TRBJ2-1, is GAGVSQSPSNKVTEKGKDVELRCDPISGHTALYWYRQSLGQGLEFLIYFQGNSAPDKSGLPSDRFSAERTGGSVSTLTIQRTQQEDSAVYLCASSLVGESSNEQFFGPGTRLTVL.

The chain recombines TRBV12-3 or TRBV12-4 with TRBJ2-1; as DNA is missing, the TRBD1 call by TCRdb cannot be tested. The CDR3 is 14 residues long. CDR3: CASSPNLGTGEQFF.

This chain joins TRBV6-2 or TRBV6-3 and TRBJ2-3. The CDR3 runs 15 residues. Germline V lookup: CDR1 MNHEY, CDR2 SVGEGT. The CDR3 reads CASSPSGPRTDTQYF.

The chain has TRBV7-2 and TRBJ2-1. CDR1 SGHTA and CDR2 FQGNSA come from the germline V gene. The CDR3 runs 14 residues. The CDR3 spells CASSLASGNNEQFF.

V is TRBV11-1 and J is TRBJ2-1; TCRdb calls TRBD2, which cannot be checked without DNA. Germline CDR1 SGHAT, CDR2 FQDESV (reference sequence). This CDR3 contains 18 residues. The CDR3 here is CASSLVGGLAGVYNEQFF.

The chain combines TRBV7-9 with TRBJ1-2; as DNA is missing, the TRBD1 call by TCRdb cannot be tested. CDR3 length equals 15 residues. Germline values: CDR1 SEHNR, CDR2 FQNEAQ (reference sequence). The CDR3 reads CASSFSGQSHYGYTF.

The chain recombines TRBV12-3 or TRBV12-4 with TRBJ2-1; TCRdb returns TRBD1, unconfirmable since there is no DNA. CDR3 length: 14 amino acids. The CDR3 loop reads CASSLDRVSYEQFF.

The chain joins TRBV7-2 to TRBJ2-1; the D call from TCRdb, TRBD2, cannot be confirmed without DNA. The CDR3 spans 17 residues. The V gene's germline CDR1 is SGHTA and CDR2 FQGNSA. The CDR3 sequence is CASSLAPGLGSYNEQFF.

V is TRBV20-1 and J is TRBJ2-1. This CDR3 has 14 amino acids. The germline CDR1 and CDR2 sequences are DFQATT and SNEGSKA (reference sequence). This CDR3 is CSARFPSRRNEQFF.

This chain joins TRBV12-3 or TRBV12-4 and TRBJ2-2; TCRdb's D call of TRBD1 is untestable without DNA. The CDR3 length is 16 residues. CDR3 in amino acids: CASTQMVRGHTGELFF.

This chain connects TRBV7-8 to TRBJ2-1. This CDR3 is 15 amino acids long. Per the germline V gene, CDR1 is SGHVS and CDR2 is FQNEAQ. The CDR3 reads CASSATGPSYNEQFF.

CDR3 residues: CASTTSGYNEQFF. The chain is built from TRBV27 and TRBJ2-1; TCRdb's D gene call, TRBD2, goes unchecked for lack of DNA. The V gene's germline CDR1 is MNHEY and CDR2 SMNVEV (reference sequence). The CDR3 covers 13 residues.

The rearrangement uses TRBV6-1 and TRBJ2-6; no DNA is available, so the TRBD1 call from TCRdb remains unchecked. CDR1 and CDR2 from the germline V gene are MNHNS and SASEGT. This CDR3 comprises 18 residues. The CDR3 here is CASSKTTGAMLGANVLTF.

V is TRBV7-9 and J is TRBJ2-1; TCRdb names TRBD1, which stays unverified in the absence of DNA. The length of the CDR3 is 14 residues. CDR1 is SEHNR and CDR2 is FQNEAQ in the germline V gene (reference sequence). CDR3 sequence: CASSSSGTVNEQFF.

The chain recombines TRBV20-1 with TRBJ1-3. CDR3 length equals 13 residues. Germline assignment: CDR1 DFQATT and CDR2 SNEGSKA (reference sequence). The CDR3 spells CSARYQLGNTIYF.

The V call is TRBV5-5, the J call TRBJ1-6; TCRdb's D call, TRBD1, is unchecked because there is no DNA. The CDR3 is made up of 14 amino acids. CDR1 is SGHKS and CDR2 is YYEKEE in the germline V gene (reference sequence). The CDR3 region is CASSMGQGNSPLHF.

The rearrangement uses TRBV5-1 and TRBJ2-1; the D call of TRBD2 rests on TCRdb alone, since no DNA is present to check it. The germline gives CDR1 SGHRS, CDR2 YFSETQ. The CDR3 loop spans 16 amino acids. The CDR3 loop reads CASSTFTSGRYNEQFF.